This T cell receptor beta chain was captured in a study of CD8+ T cells in alopecia areata (dated 2018 in TCRdb). Some background on the complete study: Treated patients were enrolled in an open-label pilot trial of oral tofacitinib, 5 to 10 mg twice daily, for moderate-to-severe alopecia areata. For the treated patients, the SALT score, which quantifies what percentage of scalp surface area is affected, served as the measure of disease severity. Scalp clonality was compared across normal scalp (n=4), patchy alopecia areata scalp (n=8), and alopecia totalis/universalis scalp (n=8). TCRbeta CDR3 regions were amplified by immunoSEQ multiplex PCR with 35 Vbeta forward and 13 Jbeta reverse primers. Patients stayed on tofacitinib for 6 to 18 months and then had 6 months of follow-up off drug so that delayed response and recurrence could be assessed. Tofacitinib-treated patients had biopsies at baseline and at 4 and 24 weeks of treatment, with a later scalp biopsy in several patients. High-throughput TCRbeta sequencing was used to examine T cell clonal expansion in alopecia areata in both the C3H/HeJ mouse model and human patients. RNA was extracted with the PAXgene miRNA kit for fixed scalp, the miRNeasy kit for PBMCs, and the RNeasy kit for mouse skin. Human TCRbeta sequencing covered scalp tissue and sorted CD4+ and CD8+ peripheral blood T cells from patchy and totalis/universalis alopecia areata patients and healthy controls.

Germline trimming: 7 bases from V, 4 bases from J; junction bases outside gene matches: 5. The CDR3 contains 13 residues, cysteine and phenylalanine counted. The sequence is cut down to CDR3 DNA, 39 bases in frame from base 1. The germline V gene encodes CDR1 SGHRS and CDR2 YFSETQ. This clone was detected once. The antigen it recognizes is unknown. It has no much larger one-base neighbor in the sample; base qualities were not kept. Other DNA sequences within the sample encode an identical CDR3. The time point label on this specimen signifies: less than five weeks on oral tofacitinib. The treatment or condition label, as the study defines it: oral pan-JAK inhibitor, 5-10 mg twice daily. Lesional scalp punch biopsies and peripheral blood were obtained from alopecia areata patients. PBMCs were isolated by density centrifugation and stained for CD3, CD4 and CD8, after which CD4+ and CD8+ T cells were sorted on a FACSAria.

The library came from the immunoSEQ multiplex PCR assay. RNA was extracted from all samples and reverse transcribed into cDNA, which served as template for TCR sequencing. SuperScript III was used for first-strand cDNA synthesis, primed with a 2:1 mix of oligo-dT and random hexamers. A synthetic immune receptor repertoire was used to gauge amplification bias, and whatever bias remained was removed computationally. The authors' analysis ran thus. Raw reads were preprocessed for error removal, and CDR3 was defined according to IMGT conventions as running from the conserved cysteine to phenylalanine. Clonality was calculated as 1 minus Shannon entropy normalized by log2 of the number of productive unique TCRs. CD4 or CD8 identity of scalp clones was inferred by cross-referencing scalp TCRbeta sequences with sorted blood CD4 and CD8 repertoires. TCRdb limited this immuneACCESS table to in-frame rearrangements with V and J called. A share of clones is missing; checked studies link under half to unresolved V genes, and the rest is unexplained. The V and J calls and the clone size are those of that table, but D and trimming were determined from the DNA. This sample holds some 130,000 clones; about half were observed only once. The top ten clones comprise 0.46% of the sample.

General conclusions and limits of the study: The treated cohort was small, with a single nonresponder, so links between baseline CD8+ expansion and response need larger studies. Scalp clonality and the number of expanded CD8+ clones among the top 100 scalp clones were significantly decreased by tofacitinib. Higher clonality and more expanded CD8+ clones were observed in lesional scalp than in normal scalp, particularly in alopecia totalis/universalis, a finding suggestive of antigenic drive. Unlike mouse skin, which is dominated by gammadelta T cells, normal human skin has resident alphabeta T cells that are also sequenced, and this complicates analysis of the scalp TCR repertoire. TCR sequences shared between patients were less clear than in mice, possibly partly because of HLA diversity in the patient population. During tofacitinib treatment, many expanded lesional clones remained in scalp and blood, and this persistence may partly explain relapse after treatment is stopped.

The clonotype comes from a human donor with alopecia areata. Sample: CD4+ T cells sorted from blood, taken at week 4, from a patient treated with tofacitinib. The chain employs TRBV5-1 and TRBJ2-1; the junction holds 7 bases that match TRBD2. The DNA is TGCGCCAGCTCTCGCGGGAGTTACAATGAGCAGTTCTTC. It translates as CASSRGSYNEQFF.